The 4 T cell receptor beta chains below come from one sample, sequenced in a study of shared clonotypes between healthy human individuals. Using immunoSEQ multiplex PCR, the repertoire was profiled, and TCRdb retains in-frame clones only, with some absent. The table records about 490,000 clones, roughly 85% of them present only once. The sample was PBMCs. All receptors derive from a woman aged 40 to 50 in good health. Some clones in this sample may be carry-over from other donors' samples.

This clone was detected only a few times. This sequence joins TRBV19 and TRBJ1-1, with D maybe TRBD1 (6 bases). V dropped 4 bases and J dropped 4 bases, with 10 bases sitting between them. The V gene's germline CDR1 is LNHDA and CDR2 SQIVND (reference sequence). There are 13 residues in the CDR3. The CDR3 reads CASSRRQATEAFF. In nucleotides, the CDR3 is TGTGCCAGTAGTAGAAGACAGGCCACTGAAGCTTTCTTT.

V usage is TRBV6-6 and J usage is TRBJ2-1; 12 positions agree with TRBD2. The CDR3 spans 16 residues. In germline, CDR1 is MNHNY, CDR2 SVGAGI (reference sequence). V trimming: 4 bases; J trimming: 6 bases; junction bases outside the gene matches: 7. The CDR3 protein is CASSSLLAGGVNEQFF. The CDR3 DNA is TGTGCCAGCAGTTCCCTGCTAGCGGGAGGGGTCAATGAGCAGTTCTTC.

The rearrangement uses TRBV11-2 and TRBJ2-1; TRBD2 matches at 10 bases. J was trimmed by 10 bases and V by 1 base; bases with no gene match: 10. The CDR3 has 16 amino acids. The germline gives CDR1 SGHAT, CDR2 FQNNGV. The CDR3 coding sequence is TGTGCCAGCAGCTTAGTCAGCGGGAGGGCCGCCAAGGAGCAGTTCTTC. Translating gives CASSLVSGRAAKEQFF.

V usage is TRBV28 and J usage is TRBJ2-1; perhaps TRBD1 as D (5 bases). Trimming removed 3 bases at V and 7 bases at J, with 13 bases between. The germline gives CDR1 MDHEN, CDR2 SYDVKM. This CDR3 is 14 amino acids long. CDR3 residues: CASSFPVQGNEQFF. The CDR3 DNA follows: TGTGCCAGCAGTTTCCCTGTCCAGGGTAATGAGCAGTTCTTC. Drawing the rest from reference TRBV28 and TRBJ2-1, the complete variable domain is DVKVTQSSRYLVKRTGEKVFLECVQDMDHENMFWYRQDPGLGLRLIYFSYDVKMKEKGDIPEGYSVSREKKERFSLILESASTNQTSMYLCASSFPVQGNEQFFGPGTRLTVL.